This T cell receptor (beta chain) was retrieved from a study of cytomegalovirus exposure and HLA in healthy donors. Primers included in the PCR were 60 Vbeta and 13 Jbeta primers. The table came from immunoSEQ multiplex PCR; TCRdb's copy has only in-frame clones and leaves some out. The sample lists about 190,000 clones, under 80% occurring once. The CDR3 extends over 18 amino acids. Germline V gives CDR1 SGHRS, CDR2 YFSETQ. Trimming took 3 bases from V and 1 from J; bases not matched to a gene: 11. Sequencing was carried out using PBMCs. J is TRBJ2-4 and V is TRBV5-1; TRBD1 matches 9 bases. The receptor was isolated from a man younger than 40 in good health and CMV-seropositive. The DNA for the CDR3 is TGCGCCAGCAGCTCGGACAGGGGAGGTGGGTCGGCCAAAAACATTCAGTACTTC. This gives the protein CASSSDRGGGSAKNIQYF.